The present entry profiles one T cell receptor (beta chain) with its context. This sample was taken from a study of blood T cell repertoires in COVID-19. Study-level information: The samples span acute and convalescent COVID-19 from the United States, Italy and Spain. PBMCs, B-cell-depleted T cells, or T cells provided the cDNA or gDNA that made up the material.

V shed 1 base, J shed 3 bases, and the junction held 5 bases outside the gene matches. The CDR3 runs to 16 residues. CDR1 is LGHDT and CDR2 is YNNKEL in the germline V gene (reference sequence). As handled by the study authors: Reference gene primer amplification in the assay estimated nucleated cell counts. Sequencing used immunoSEQ multiplex PCR; TCRdb keeps in-frame clones, though not all of them. That table furnishes V, J and clone size, whereas the DNA furnished D and trimming. Here the sample spans about 88,000 clones, roughly 83% being singletons. The sequence was obtained from a human donor in a cohort sampled during active COVID-19. The sequenced material came from peripheral blood. V usage is TRBV3-1 (or the pseudogene TRBV3-2) and J usage is TRBJ1-2, with 10 bases matching TRBD1. The CDR3 sequence is CASSQATGGAYYGYTF. The CDR3 coding sequence is TGTGCCAGCAGCCAAGCGACAGGGGGCGCCTACTATGGCTACACCTTC.